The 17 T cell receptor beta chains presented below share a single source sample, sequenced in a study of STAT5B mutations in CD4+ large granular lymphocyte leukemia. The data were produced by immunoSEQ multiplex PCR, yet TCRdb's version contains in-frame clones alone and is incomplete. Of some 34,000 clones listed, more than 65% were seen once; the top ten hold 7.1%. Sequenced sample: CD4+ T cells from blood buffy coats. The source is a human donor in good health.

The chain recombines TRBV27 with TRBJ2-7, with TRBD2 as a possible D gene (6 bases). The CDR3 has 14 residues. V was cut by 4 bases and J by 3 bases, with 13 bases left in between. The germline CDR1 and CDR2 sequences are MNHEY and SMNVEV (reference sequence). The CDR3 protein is CASSSWRDDYEQYF. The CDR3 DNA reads TGTGCCAGCAGTTCTTGGCGGGACGACTACGAGCAGTACTTC.

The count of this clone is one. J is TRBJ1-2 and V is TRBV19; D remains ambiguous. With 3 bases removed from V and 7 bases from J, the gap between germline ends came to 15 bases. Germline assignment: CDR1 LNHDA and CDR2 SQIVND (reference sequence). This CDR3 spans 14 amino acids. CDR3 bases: TGTGCCAGTAGTATCGGTGGGGTCCGGGGTGGCTACACCTTC. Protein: CASSIGGVRGGYTF.

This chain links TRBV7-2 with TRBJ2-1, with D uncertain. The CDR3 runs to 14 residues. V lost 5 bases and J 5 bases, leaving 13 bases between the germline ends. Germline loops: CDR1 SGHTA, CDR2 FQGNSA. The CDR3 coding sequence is TGTGCCAGCAGCCACCCAGAGGCTAACAATGAGCAGTTCTTC. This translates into CASSHPEANNEQFF.

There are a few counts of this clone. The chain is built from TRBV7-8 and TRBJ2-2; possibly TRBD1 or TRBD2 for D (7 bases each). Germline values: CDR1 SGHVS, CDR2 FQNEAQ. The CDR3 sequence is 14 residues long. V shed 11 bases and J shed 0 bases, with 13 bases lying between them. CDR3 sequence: CAGRDSTNTGELFF. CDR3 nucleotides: TGTGCCGGGAGGGACAGCACGAACACCGGGGAGCTGTTTTTT.

CDR3 protein: CASSPGLAGETQYF. The DNA for the CDR3 is TGTGCCAGCAGCCCTGGACTAGCTGGAGAGACCCAGTACTTC. The chain is built from TRBV7-2 and TRBJ2-5, with 8 bases aligning to TRBD2. The CDR3 runs to 14 residues. Germline V gene lookup returns CDR1 SGHTA and CDR2 FQGNSA. J lost 4 bases, V lost 5 bases, and 6 bases had no gene match.

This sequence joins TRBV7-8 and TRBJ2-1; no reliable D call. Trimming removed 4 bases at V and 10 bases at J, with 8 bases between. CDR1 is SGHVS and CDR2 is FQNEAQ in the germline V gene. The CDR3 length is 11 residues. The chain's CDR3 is CASSSEREQFF. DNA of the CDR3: TGTGCCAGCAGCTCGGAACGCGAGCAGTTCTTC.

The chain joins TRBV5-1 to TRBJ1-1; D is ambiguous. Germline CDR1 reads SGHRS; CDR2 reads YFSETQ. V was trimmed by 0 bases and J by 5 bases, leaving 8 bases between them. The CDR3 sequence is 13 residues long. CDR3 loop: CASSLAGWTEAFF. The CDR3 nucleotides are TGCGCCAGCAGCTTGGCGGGTTGGACTGAAGCTTTCTTT.

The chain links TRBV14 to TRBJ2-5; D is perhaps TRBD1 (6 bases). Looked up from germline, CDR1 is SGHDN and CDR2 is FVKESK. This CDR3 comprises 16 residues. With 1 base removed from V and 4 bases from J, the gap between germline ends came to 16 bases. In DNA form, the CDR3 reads TGTGCCAGCAGCCAAGTAGGGGGTGAATACGGAGAGACCCAGTACTTC. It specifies CASSQVGGEYGETQYF.

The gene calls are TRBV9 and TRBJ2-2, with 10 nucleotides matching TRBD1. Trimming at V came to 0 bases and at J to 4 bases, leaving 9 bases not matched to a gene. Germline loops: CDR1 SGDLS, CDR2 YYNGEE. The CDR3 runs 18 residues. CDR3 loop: CASSVALRQGALTGELFF. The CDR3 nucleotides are TGTGCCAGCAGCGTAGCCCTAAGACAGGGGGCGCTCACCGGGGAGCTGTTTTTT.

CDR3 DNA: TGCAGCGGATCAACAGGGGGCTCTGACACTGAAGCTTTCTTT. It yields the protein CSGSTGGSDTEAFF. The gene calls are TRBV29-1 and TRBJ1-1; 9 bases are a match to TRBD1. The CDR3 length is 14 residues. CDR1 and CDR2 (germline): SQVTM, ANQGSEA. J gave up 3 bases and V 7 bases, and 9 bases lay outside the gene matches.

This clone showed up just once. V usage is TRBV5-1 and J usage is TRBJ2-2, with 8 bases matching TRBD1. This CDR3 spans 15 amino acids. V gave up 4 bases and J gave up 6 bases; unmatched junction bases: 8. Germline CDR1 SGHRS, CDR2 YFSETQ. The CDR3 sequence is CASSPRQGAPGELFF. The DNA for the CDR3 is TGCGCCAGCAGCCCGCGCCAGGGGGCGCCCGGGGAGCTGTTTTTT.

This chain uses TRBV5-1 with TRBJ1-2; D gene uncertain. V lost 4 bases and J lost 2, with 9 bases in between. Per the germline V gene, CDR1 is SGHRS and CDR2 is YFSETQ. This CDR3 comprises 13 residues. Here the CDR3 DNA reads TGCGCCAGCAGCCAAACAGAAAACTATGGCTACACCTTC. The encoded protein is CASSQTENYGYTF.

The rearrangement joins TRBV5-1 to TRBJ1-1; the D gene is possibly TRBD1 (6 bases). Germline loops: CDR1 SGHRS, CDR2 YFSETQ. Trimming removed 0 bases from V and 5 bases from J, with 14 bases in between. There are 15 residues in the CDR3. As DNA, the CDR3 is TGCGCCAGCAGCTTGGGGTTTCAGGGGAGTACTGAAGCTTTCTTT. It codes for CASSLGFQGSTEAFF.

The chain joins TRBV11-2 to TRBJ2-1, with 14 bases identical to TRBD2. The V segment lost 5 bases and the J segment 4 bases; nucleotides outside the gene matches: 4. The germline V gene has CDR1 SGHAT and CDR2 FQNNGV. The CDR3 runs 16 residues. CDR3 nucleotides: TGTGCCAGCAGCCAAAGACTAGCGGGAGGGTACAATGAGCAGTTCTTC. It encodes CASSQRLAGGYNEQFF.

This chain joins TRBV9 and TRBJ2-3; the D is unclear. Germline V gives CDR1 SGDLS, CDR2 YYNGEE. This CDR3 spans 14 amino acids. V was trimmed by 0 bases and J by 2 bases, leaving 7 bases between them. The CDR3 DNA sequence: TGTGCCAGCAGCGTAGGCAGGATCACAGATACGCAGTATTTT. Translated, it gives CASSVGRITDTQYF.

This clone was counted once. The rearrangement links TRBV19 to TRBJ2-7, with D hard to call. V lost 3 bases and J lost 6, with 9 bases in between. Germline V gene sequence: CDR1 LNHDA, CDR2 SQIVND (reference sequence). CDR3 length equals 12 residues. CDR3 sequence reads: CASSMGRGEQYF. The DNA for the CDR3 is TGTGCCAGTAGTATGGGTCGTGGCGAGCAGTACTTC.

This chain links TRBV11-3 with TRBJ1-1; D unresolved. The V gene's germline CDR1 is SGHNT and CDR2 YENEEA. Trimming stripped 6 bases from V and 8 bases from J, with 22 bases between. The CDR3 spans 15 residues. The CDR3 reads CASRQKSWTEREAFF. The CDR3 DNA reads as TGTGCCAGCAGGCAAAAGTCCTGGACCGAGAGGGAAGCTTTCTTT.